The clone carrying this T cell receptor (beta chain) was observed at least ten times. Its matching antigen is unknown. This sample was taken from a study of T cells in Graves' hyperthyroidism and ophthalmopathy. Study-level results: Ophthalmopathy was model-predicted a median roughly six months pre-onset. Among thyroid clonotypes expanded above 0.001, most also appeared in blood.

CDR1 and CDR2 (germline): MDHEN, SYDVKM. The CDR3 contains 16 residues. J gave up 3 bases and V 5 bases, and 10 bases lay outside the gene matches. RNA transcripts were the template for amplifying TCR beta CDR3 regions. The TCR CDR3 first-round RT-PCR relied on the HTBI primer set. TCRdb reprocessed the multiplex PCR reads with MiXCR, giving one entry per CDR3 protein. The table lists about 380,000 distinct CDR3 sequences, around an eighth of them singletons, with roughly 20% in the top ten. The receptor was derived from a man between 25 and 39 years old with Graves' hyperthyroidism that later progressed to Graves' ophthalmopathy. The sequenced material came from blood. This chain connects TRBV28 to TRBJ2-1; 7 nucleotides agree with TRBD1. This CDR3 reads CASSLDPGQVYNEQFF. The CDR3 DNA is TGTGCCAGCAGTCTAGACCCCGGACAGGTCTACAATGAGCAGTTCTTC.